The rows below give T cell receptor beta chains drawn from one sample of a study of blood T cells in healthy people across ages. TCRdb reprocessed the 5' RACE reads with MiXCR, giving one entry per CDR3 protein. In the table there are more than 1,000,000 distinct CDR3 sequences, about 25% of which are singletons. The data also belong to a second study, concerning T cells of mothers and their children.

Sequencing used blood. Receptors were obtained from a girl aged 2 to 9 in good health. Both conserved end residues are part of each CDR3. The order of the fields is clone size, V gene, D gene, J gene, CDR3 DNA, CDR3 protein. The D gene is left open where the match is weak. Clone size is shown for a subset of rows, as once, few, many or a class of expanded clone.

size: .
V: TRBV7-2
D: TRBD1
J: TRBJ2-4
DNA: TGTGCCAGCAGCGCCCGACAGGGTTTACAGCACTTC
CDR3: CASSARQGLQHF

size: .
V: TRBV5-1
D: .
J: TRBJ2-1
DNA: TGCGCCAGCAGCTTGAACGGTCATAGCACAAATGAGCAGTTCTTC
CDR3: CASSLNGHSTNEQFF

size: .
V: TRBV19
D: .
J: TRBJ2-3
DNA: TGTGCCAGCTCGAAATCGGGGCGTGCGGGAGATACGCAGTATTTT
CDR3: CASSKSGRAGDTQYF

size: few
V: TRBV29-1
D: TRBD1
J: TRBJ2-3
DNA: TGCAGCGTTGAATCGGAACAGGGGACAGATACGCAGTATTTT
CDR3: CSVESEQGTDTQYF

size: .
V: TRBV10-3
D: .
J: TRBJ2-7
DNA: TGTGCCATCACTTACGATCCAGCGGGCCCATCCTACGAGCAGTACTTC
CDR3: CAITYDPAGPSYEQYF

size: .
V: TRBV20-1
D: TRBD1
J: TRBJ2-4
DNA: TGCAGTGCTATAACAGGGGGCGCGTTAAACATTCAGTACTTC
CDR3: CSAITGGALNIQYF

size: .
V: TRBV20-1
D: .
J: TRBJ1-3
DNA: TGCAGTGCTAGGTGGGGCAGCTCTGGAAACACCATATATTTT
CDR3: CSARWGSSGNTIYF

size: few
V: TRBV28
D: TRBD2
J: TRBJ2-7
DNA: TGTGCCAGCAGCATTCGTCAGGCGGGAGGATTCTACGAGCAGTACTTC
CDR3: CASSIRQAGGFYEQYF

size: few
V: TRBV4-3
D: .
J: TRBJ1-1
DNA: TGCGCCAGCAGCCAAGTACGGGGGGGCGGCGGCACTGAAGCTTTCTTT
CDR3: CASSQVRGGGGTEAFF

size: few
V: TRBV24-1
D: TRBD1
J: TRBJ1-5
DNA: TGTGCCACCAGTGATTCGGGGCAGGGGGCGGCTCAGCCCCAGCATTTT
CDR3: CATSDSGQGAAQPQHF

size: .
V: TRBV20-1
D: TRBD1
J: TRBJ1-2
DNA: TGCAGTGCTGATCACCCCGGGACAGGGTTCAATCGCTACACCTTC
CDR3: CSADHPGTGFNRYTF

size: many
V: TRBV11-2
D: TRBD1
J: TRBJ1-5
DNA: TGTGCCAGCAGCTCGATTGCTCAGGGGGGTAAAGGGCTTGAGCCCCAGCATTTT
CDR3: CASSSIAQGGKGLEPQHF

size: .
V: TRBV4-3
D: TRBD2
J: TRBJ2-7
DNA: TGCGCCAGCAGCCAAGATCTTAGCGGGGGCTTGTACGAGCAGTACTTC
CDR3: CASSQDLSGGLYEQYF

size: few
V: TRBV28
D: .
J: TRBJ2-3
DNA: TGTGCCAGCGTTTCACGTAGCACAGATACGCAGTATTTT
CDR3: CASVSRSTDTQYF

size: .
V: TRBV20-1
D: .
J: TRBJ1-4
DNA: TGCAGTGCTAGAGGTCTCAGGGGCTCTAATGAAAAACTGTTTTTT
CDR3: CSARGLRGSNEKLFF

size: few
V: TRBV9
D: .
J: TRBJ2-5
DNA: TGTGCCAGCAGCGAGGGTTCCGGGGGGCAGACCCAGTACTTC
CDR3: CASSEGSGGQTQYF

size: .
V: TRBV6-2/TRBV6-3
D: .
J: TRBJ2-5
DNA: TGTGCCAGCAGTTCTCCGCCAGACATGCAAGAGACCCAGTACTTC
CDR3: CASSSPPDMQETQYF

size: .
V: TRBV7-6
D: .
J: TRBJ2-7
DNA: TGTGCCAGCAGCTTAGCTAGGGCGGCCGAATACGAGCAGTACTTC
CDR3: CASSLARAAEYEQYF

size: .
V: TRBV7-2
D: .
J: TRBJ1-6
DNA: TGTGCCAGCAGCTTAGGGCGGAATAATTCACCCCTCCACTTT
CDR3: CASSLGRNNSPLHF

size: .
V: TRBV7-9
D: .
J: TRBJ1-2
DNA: TGTGTCAGCAGCCGACTTAATGAGGGCAGCTTCTATGGCTACACCTTC
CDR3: CVSSRLNEGSFYGYTF

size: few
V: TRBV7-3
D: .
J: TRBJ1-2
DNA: TGTGCCAGCAGCTCCCCGGGGCCCGGAAGGGGCTACACCTTC
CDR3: CASSSPGPGRGYTF

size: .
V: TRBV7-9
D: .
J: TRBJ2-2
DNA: TGTGCCAGCAGCTCTCCCGGGGGTTCGGAGCTGTTTTTT
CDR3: CASSSPGGSELFF